This T cell receptor (beta chain) stems from a study of T-cell memory formation after mild COVID-19 (dated by TCRdb to about 2021). Looking at the study overall: Most TCR sequence clusters were specific to one of the two donors. In a couple of donors, T-cell clones that expanded and contracted after mild COVID-19 were tracked by sequencing TCRalpha and TCRbeta repertoires over time. Two young, previously healthy adult volunteers made up the cohort, one male and one female. Results and caveats for the whole study, not just this receptor: Some responding clones were found in pre-infection memory, which suggests that pre-existing cross-reactive memory T cells took part in the SARS-CoV-2 response. Contracting CD4+ clones turned up mainly in the CM and EM memory subsets, whereas EMRA was where CD8+ clones were enriched. From day 15 to 85, contracting clones showed balanced CD4/CD8 phenotypes, whereas a second wave of clones that expanded from day 15 to 37 leaned towards CD4+. The second-wave clones that peaked on day 37 were not confirmed to be SARS-CoV-2 specific. The study included only two mild cases, and larger cohorts that include severe cases with pre-infection samples were judged to be necessary.

Ficoll-Paque density gradient centrifugation was used to isolate PBMCs. About this clonotype: The antigen it binds to is not known. Base qualities are not at hand, and no much larger clone is one base apart.

The CDR3 measures 14 amino acids from cysteine to phenylalanine. Just CDR3 DNA is preserved here, 42 bases in frame from base 1. V is cut back by 4 bases and J by 1 base, with 1 base in the junction unmatched. CDR1 and CDR2, looked up from the germline V gene, are ENHRY and SYGVKD. Data came from an Illumina NovaSeq 6000. cDNA libraries for TCRalpha and TCRbeta were prepared by 5'RACE using constant-segment primers, with sample barcodes and unique molecular identifiers added. Trizol reagent was used to extract RNA from every sample. Amplification of the libraries took two PCR steps, and the second step added a second sample barcode plus Illumina TruSeq adapters. Libraries were sequenced on an Illumina NovaSeq with 2 x 150 bp paired-end reads. In the authors' own workflow: With migec v1.2.7, reads were demultiplexed and then collapsed into UMI-guided consensus sequences. With mixcr v2.1.11, UMI consensuses were aligned to TRA and TRB V and J templates and assembled into clonotypes. Expanded or contracted clonotypes were those called significant by both edgeR and NoisET, with noise models trained on biological replicates. For edgeR calls, the thresholds were a false discovery rate-adjusted p below 0.01 and a log2 fold-change of 1. As an exploratory analysis of dynamics, max-normalized trajectories of the 1000 most abundant clonotypes were examined by PCA with hierarchical clustering. The CD4 or CD8 phenotype of responding clones was assigned using the separately sequenced CD4+ and CD8+ repertoires. The public sequencing data were trimmed at Q25 with fastp and processed into clonotypes with MiXCR by TCRdb, which kept only in-frame beta chains. Every entry covers one CDR3 protein and lists the most common genes and DNA from its rows. None of the V and J calls come from the authors' own analysis; TCRdb made them. The sample table lists about 200,000 distinct CDR3 sequences, approximately 10% of them with a count of one. Around 3.3% of the sample rests with the top ten.

Sequencing was carried out using PBMCs or a T cell subset sorted from them (not recorded which). The clonotype was recovered from a man aged 18 to 30 who had mild COVID-19 (a few samples of this study predate the infection). The sample titles of this study are shuffled in the database, so cell type and time point are left out; the donor was told from shared clones. The chain is made from TRBV10-3 and TRBJ2-1, with 7 bases matching TRBD1. The DNA reads TGTGCCATCAGTGGACAGGGTTCCTACAATGAGCAGTTCTTC. Its protein reads: CAISGQGSYNEQFF.